The T cell receptor beta chain under discussion was sequenced for a study of cytomegalovirus exposure and HLA in healthy donors. Germline lookup yields CDR1 WSHSY and CDR2 SAAADI. Trimming took 6 bases from V and 4 from J; bases not matched to a gene: 4. The CDR3 runs to 14 residues. The PCR contained 60 Vbeta and 13 Jbeta primers. Sequencing was performed with immunoSEQ multiplex PCR; in TCRdb, only in-frame clones are kept and a portion is missing. The profile shows approximately 150,000 clones, 75% to 80% of them singletons. The V and J genes are TRBV10-2 and TRBJ1-3; 9 bases match TRBD1. The clonotype originates from a woman aged 18-29 years in good health and CMV-seropositive. Material for sequencing was PBMCs. CDR3 in DNA: TGCGCCAGCAGGGGGACAGGGATCGGAAACACCATATATTTT. Translating it yields CASRGTGIGNTIYF.